The clone carrying this T cell receptor beta chain came up a few times. As yet, its antigen is unknown. The V gene lost 4 bases and the J gene lost 5 bases, with 10 bases spanning the gap. CDR3 size: 13 residues. CDR1 is KGHDR and CDR2 is SFDVKD in the germline V gene. Described treatment: approximately 10-day PBMC culture with coronavirus spike peptide pools or control peptides (ViraFEST assay). The data were obtained in a study of vaccination and CD4 T cells after COVID-19. Researchers used the Oncomine TCR Beta short-read assay to sequence DNA from cultured CD4+ T cells. Genomic DNA from cultured CD4+ T cells was extracted. TCRdb passed the PCR reads through MiXCR, listing each CDR3 protein once. This repertoire shows more than 15,000 distinct CDR3 sequences, roughly 54% found once; its top ten account for roughly 9.4%.

The sample consisted of CD4+ T cells from blood, cultured in vitro. The receptor's source is a human donor who had recovered from COVID-19. The chain couples TRBV24-1 to TRBJ1-2, with unresolved D. CDR3 amino acids: CATSESTRYGYTF. CDR3 bases: TGTGCCACCAGTGAGTCGACGCGATATGGCTACACCTTC.